Included here is one T cell receptor (beta chain) sequence, with context. What it binds is not known. Authors' analysis steps: Across samples, TCR counts had a median of about 92,000 and ranged from roughly 20,000 to 690,600. TCRdb reprocessed the RACE reads via MiXCR and lists one record per CDR3 protein. The authors' filters were not applied to this entry. The data show roughly 260,000 distinct CDR3 sequences, about 8.1% seen once. With V trimmed by 5 bases and J by 7 bases, 11 bases remained unmatched. The CDR3 contains 15 residues. CDR1 is SGHAT, CDR2 FQNNGV, per germline. The data stem from a study of human T cells and chemical hapten exposure. Study results and limitations: With DPC sensitization, TCRs exceeding 1 in 1000 frequency showed no change.

Time point meaning: pre-sensitization, week 0. Treatment: therapeutic diphenylcyclopropenone sensitization with weekly scalp DPC. Material: whole blood, obtained in connection with sensitization to the hapten diphenylcyclopropenone (DPC). The receptor was isolated from a woman between 35 and 50 years old with alopecia areata. Some clones in this sample may be carry-over from other donors' samples. This rearrangement joins TRBV11-2 to TRBJ1-5, with 7 bases lining up with TRBD1. CDR3 region: CASSITGAYGQPQHF. The CDR3 coding sequence is TGTGCCAGCAGCATCACAGGGGCTTACGGCCAGCCCCAGCATTTT.